This entry concerns a single TCR beta chain. CDR1 SGHRS and CDR2 YFSETQ come from the germline V gene. The V gene lost 0 bases and the J gene lost 2 bases, with 13 bases spanning the gap. This CDR3 spans 16 amino acids. Participant reports of clinical history set cohort assignment. Donors in Cohort 3 who had recovered were those with two negative PCRs, healthcare professional clearance, or resolution of their symptoms. This entry belongs to a study of blood T cell repertoires in COVID-19. Study summary: Samples of COVID-19 (acute and convalescent) were obtained from the United States, Italy and Spain.

The authors' processing: Estimated nucleated cell counts came from reference gene primer amplification. TCRdb keeps only in-frame clones here, not all; method: immunoSEQ multiplex PCR. V and J calls and clone size follow that table, whereas D and trimming were derived from the DNA. Of fewer than 350,000 clones detected, 85% appear once; the ten largest clones hold under 3%. The source material was PBMCs or T cells enriched from blood (not recorded which). This chain connects TRBV5-1 to TRBJ2-3; D is unresolved. The TCR sequence derives from a woman in her forties or fifties who had recovered from COVID-19. CDR3 DNA: TGCGCCAGCAGCTTGGGCCTATTAAGCGACACAGATACGCAGTATTTT. Protein product: CASSLGLLSDTDTQYF.